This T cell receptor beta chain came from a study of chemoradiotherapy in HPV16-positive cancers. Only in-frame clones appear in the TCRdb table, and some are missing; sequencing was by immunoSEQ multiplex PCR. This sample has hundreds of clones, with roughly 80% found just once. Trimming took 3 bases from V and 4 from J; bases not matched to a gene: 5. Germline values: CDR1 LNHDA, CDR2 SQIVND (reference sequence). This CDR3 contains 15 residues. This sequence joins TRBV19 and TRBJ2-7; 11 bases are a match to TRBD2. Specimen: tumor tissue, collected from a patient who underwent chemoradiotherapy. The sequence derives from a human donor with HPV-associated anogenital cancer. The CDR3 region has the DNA TGTGCCAGTAGTATCACTAGCGGGGGAATTTACGAGCAGTACTTC. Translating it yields CASSITSGGIYEQYF. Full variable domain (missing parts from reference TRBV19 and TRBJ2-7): DGGITQSPKYLFRKEGQNVTLSCEQNLNHDAMYWYRQDPGQGLRLIYYSQIVNDFQKGDIAEGYSVSREKKESFPLTVTSAQKNPTAFYLCASSITSGGIYEQYFGPGTRLTVT.